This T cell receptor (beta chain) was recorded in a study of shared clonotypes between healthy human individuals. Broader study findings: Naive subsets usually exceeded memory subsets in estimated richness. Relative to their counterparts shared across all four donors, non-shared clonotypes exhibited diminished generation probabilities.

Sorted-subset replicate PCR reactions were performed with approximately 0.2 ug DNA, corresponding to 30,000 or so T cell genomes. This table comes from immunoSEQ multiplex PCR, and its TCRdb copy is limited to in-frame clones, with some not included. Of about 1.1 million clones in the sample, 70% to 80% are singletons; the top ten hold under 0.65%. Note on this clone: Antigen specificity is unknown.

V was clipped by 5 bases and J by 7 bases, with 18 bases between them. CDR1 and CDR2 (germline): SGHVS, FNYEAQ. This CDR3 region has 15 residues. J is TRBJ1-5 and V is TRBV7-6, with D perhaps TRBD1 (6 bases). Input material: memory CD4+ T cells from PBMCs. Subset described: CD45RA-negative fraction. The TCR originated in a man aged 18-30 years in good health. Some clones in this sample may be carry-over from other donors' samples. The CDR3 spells CASSPLGGGRQPQHF. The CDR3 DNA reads TGTGCCAGCAGCCCCCTCGGGGGGGGCCGGCAGCCCCAGCATTTT.